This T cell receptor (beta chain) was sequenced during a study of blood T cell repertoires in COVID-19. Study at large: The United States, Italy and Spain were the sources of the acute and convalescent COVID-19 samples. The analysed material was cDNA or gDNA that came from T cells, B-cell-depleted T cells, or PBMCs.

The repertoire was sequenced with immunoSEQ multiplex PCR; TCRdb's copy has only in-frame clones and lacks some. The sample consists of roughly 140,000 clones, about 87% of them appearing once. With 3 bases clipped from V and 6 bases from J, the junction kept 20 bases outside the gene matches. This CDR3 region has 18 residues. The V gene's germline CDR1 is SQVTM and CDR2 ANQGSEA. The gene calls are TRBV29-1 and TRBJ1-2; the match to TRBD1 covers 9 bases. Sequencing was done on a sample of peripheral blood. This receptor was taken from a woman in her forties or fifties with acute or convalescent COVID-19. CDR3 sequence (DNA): TGCAGCGTTGATAGGTGGGACAGGGATGTAAGTTCTCTCAATGGCTACACCTTC. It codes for CSVDRWDRDVSSLNGYTF.